Each of the 16 T cell receptor beta chains below was sequenced from the same sample in a study of cytomegalovirus exposure and HLA in healthy donors. Primers included in the PCR were 60 Vbeta and 13 Jbeta primers. The data were produced by immunoSEQ multiplex PCR, yet TCRdb's version contains in-frame clones alone and is incomplete. Of 80,000 to 100,000 clones in the sample, 80% to 90% are singletons; the top ten hold over 1.1%. Sequencing input: PBMCs. Receptor source: a man aged 35 to 55 in good health and CMV-seronegative.

V and J are TRBV4-3 and TRBJ2-2; D is ambiguous. This CDR3 is 14 amino acids long. The germline gives CDR1 LGHNA, CDR2 YSLEER. V lost 0 bases and J lost 4, with 6 bases in between. CDR3 protein: CASSQDFGTGELFF. CDR3 DNA sequence: TGCGCCAGCAGCCAAGATTTCGGCACCGGGGAGCTGTTTTTT.

The chain employs TRBV7-9 and TRBJ2-3, with a tentative D call TRBD2 (5 bases). The CDR3 contains 13 residues. In germline, CDR1 is SEHNR, CDR2 FQNEAQ (reference sequence). V shed 2 bases and J shed 5 bases, with 8 bases lying between them. The CDR3 region has the DNA TGTGCCAGCAGCTTACTAGGGAGAGATACGCAGTATTTT. Translation gives CASSLLGRDTQYF.

The rearrangement joins TRBV19 to TRBJ1-5, with TRBD1 identical over 8 bases. The CDR3 spans 16 residues. J lost 0 bases, V lost 5 bases, and 6 bases had no gene match. Per the germline V gene, CDR1 is LNHDA and CDR2 is SQIVND (reference sequence). The CDR3 DNA follows: TGTGCCAGTAGTCCCCGACAGGGGAATAGCAATCAGCCCCAGCATTTT. Translation: CASSPRQGNSNQPQHF.

This chain uses TRBV7-6 with TRBJ1-5; D is uncertain. The CDR3 consists of 15 residues. V was trimmed by 5 bases and J by 0 bases, leaving 11 bases between them. Germline V gene lookup returns CDR1 SGHVS and CDR2 FNYEAQ. This chain's CDR3 is CASSRERGSNQPQHF. The CDR3 bases are TGTGCCAGCAGCCGAGAAAGAGGTAGCAATCAGCCCCAGCATTTT.

The chain is built from TRBV19 and TRBJ2-1; D ambiguous. This CDR3 is built from 14 residues. CDR1 LNHDA and CDR2 SQIVND come from the germline V gene (reference sequence). V shed 2 bases and J shed 7 bases, with 12 bases lying between them. The CDR3 spells CASSIRRNGNEQFF. The CDR3 bases are TGTGCCAGTAGTATACGGCGCAACGGGAATGAGCAGTTCTTC.

The chain employs TRBV6-6 and TRBJ2-5; TRBD1 matches at 9 bases. The length of the CDR3 is 15 residues. Germline V gives CDR1 MNHNY, CDR2 SVGAGI (reference sequence). With 0 bases clipped from V and 6 bases from J, the junction kept 5 bases outside the gene matches. The CDR3 DNA reads TGTGCCAGCAGTTACTCGGACAGGGGTGTTCAGACCCAGTACTTC. Amino acids: CASSYSDRGVQTQYF.

The gene calls are TRBV14 and TRBJ1-2; a possible D gene is TRBD1 (6 bases). V lost 1 base and J 7 bases, leaving 10 bases between the germline ends. CDR1 is SGHDN, CDR2 FVKESK, per germline. This CDR3 spans 13 amino acids. DNA for the CDR3: TGTGCCAGCAGCCAAGCGACAGGAAGTGGCTACACCTTC. As protein: CASSQATGSGYTF.

The V gene is TRBV27, the J gene TRBJ2-1; D remains ambiguous. The CDR3 length is 12 residues. The germline CDR1 and CDR2 sequences are MNHEY and SMNVEV (reference sequence). V dropped 4 bases and J dropped 10 bases, with 11 bases sitting between them. The CDR3 spells CASSSNRVEQFF. The CDR3 DNA follows: TGTGCCAGCAGTTCGAACCGGGTAGAGCAGTTCTTC.

The J gene is TRBJ2-7, the V gene TRBV19, with 7 bases that match TRBD1. Germline V CDR1 and CDR2: LNHDA, SQIVND (reference sequence). The CDR3 spans 13 residues. Trimming at V came to 5 bases and at J to 3 bases, leaving 4 bases not matched to a gene. The CDR3 loop reads CASSEQGRYEQYF. As DNA, the CDR3 is TGTGCCAGTAGTGAACAGGGGCGCTACGAGCAGTACTTC.

The chain uses TRBV28 and TRBJ1-2; 7 bases agree with TRBD1. The CDR3 sequence is 14 residues long. Germline CDR1 and CDR2: MDHEN and SYDVKM. The J segment lost 5 bases and the V segment lost 8 bases, leaving 11 bases of the junction unmatched. The CDR3: CASVGAGGLYGYTF. DNA for the CDR3: TGTGCCAGCGTAGGGGCAGGGGGTCTTTATGGCTACACCTTC.

CDR3 amino acids: CASSLGAYSNQPQHF. The CDR3 DNA follows: TGTGCCAGCAGCTTGGGAGCGTATAGCAATCAGCCCCAGCATTTT. The chain uses TRBV7-9 and TRBJ1-5; D gene uncertain. CDR3 length: 15 amino acids. V was cut by 3 bases and J by 0 bases, with 9 bases left in between. Looked up from germline, CDR1 is SEHNR and CDR2 is FQNEAQ (reference sequence).

The table lists this clone with a count of one. The chain employs TRBV4-3 and TRBJ2-3, with D possibly matching TRBD2 (6 bases). Germline CDR1 reads LGHNA; CDR2 reads YSLEER. This CDR3 has 12 residues. V lost 4 bases and J lost 6, with 8 bases in between. Written as DNA, the CDR3 is TGCGCCAGCAGCCTCCGGGGGGATACGCAGTATTTT. Residues: CASSLRGDTQYF.

The rearrangement links TRBV28 to TRBJ2-2; possible D gene TRBD1, 7 bases. The CDR3 runs to 15 residues. V dropped 8 bases and J dropped 4 bases, with 17 bases sitting between them. Germline V gene sequence: CDR1 MDHEN, CDR2 SYDVKM. As DNA, the CDR3 is TGTGCCAGCGCCCTGAGCAGGGGGGTCACCGGGGAGCTGTTTTTT. As protein: CASALSRGVTGELFF.

The V call is TRBV5-5, the J call TRBJ2-5; 9 nucleotides line up with TRBD1. Germline V lookup: CDR1 SGHKS, CDR2 YYEKEE (reference sequence). The ends lost 4 bases at V and 5 bases at J; junction bases unmatched: 18. The CDR3 runs to 18 residues. CDR3 sequence reads: CASSPAFRDRVLGETQYF. CDR3 sequence (DNA): TGTGCCAGCAGCCCGGCCTTCCGGGACAGGGTACTTGGGGAGACCCAGTACTTC.

J is TRBJ1-2 and V is TRBV29-1, with D possibly being TRBD1 (6 bases). Trimming pared 3 bases from V and 8 bases from J, leaving 19 bases between. Germline CDR1 is SQVTM and CDR2 is ANQGSEA. The CDR3 has 14 amino acids. The CDR3 DNA reads TGCAGCGTTGACTCTGGGGGGGCCTGGGGGGGCTACACCTTC. It yields the protein CSVDSGGAWGGYTF.

This chain connects TRBV6-6 to TRBJ2-7; possible D gene TRBD2, 6 bases. With 10 bases removed from V and 2 bases from J, the gap between germline ends came to 18 bases. The CDR3 has 14 residues. The germline gives CDR1 MNHNY, CDR2 SVGAGI (reference sequence). CDR3 sequence (DNA): TGTGCCACGAAGCCCGGAGGGGAAACCTACGAGCAGTACTTC. Residues: CATKPGGETYEQYF.